A single sample gave rise to the 12 T cell receptor beta chains below, sequenced in a study of T cell responses to AZD1222 COVID-19 vaccine. The data were produced by immunoSEQ multiplex PCR, yet TCRdb's version contains in-frame clones alone and is incomplete. The sample consists of about 120,000 clones, around 87% of them appearing once. Sequenced here: peripheral blood, sampled on day 0 of AZD1222 vaccination. These receptors were collected from an adult in good health.

This chain joins TRBV5-6 and TRBJ2-7; D not resolved. Trimming took off 1 base at V and 7 bases at J, with 9 bases between the two ends. Looked up from germline, CDR1 is SGHDT and CDR2 is YYEEEE. This CDR3 is 12 amino acids long. The CDR3 spells CASSLLFREQYF. CDR3 nucleotides: TGTGCCAGCAGCTTGCTGTTCCGGGAGCAGTACTTC.

The chain has TRBV5-1 and TRBJ2-2; 8 bases agree with TRBD2. J gave up 0 bases and V 3 bases, and 1 base lay outside the gene matches. The CDR3 is made up of 15 amino acids. Germline CDR1 is SGHRS and CDR2 is YFSETQ. The CDR3 coding sequence is TGCGCCAGCAGCTGGGGACTAGCGAACACCGGGGAGCTGTTTTTT. This translates into CASSWGLANTGELFF.

This chain uses TRBV27 with TRBJ1-4, with D tentatively TRBD1 (5 bases). CDR1 and CDR2 (germline): MNHEY, SMNVEV (reference sequence). Trimming left V 1 base short and J 5 bases short, with 14 bases between. This CDR3 region has 16 residues. CDR3 DNA sequence: TGTGCCAGCAGTTTATTTCGGGGCGCCGGGAATGAAAAACTGTTTTTT. It is translated as CASSLFRGAGNEKLFF.

The rearrangement links TRBV5-8 to TRBJ1-1, with D possibly TRBD1 on 6 matching bases. Trimming removed 1 base at V and 6 bases at J, with 13 bases between. CDR1 is SGHTS and CDR2 is YDEGEE in the germline V gene. The CDR3 is made up of 14 amino acids. In DNA form, the CDR3 reads TGTGCCAGCAGCTTGCGGGGGCATAGCGCTGAAGCTTTCTTT. It translates to CASSLRGHSAEAFF.

This rearrangement joins TRBV19 to TRBJ1-5, with D unclear. The V gene's germline CDR1 is LNHDA and CDR2 SQIVND (reference sequence). V shed 8 bases and J shed 5 bases, with 13 bases lying between them. The CDR3 sequence is 13 residues long. For the CDR3, the DNA is TGTGCCAGTTCAAAGCATAGGGATCAGCCCCAGCATTTT. Amino acids: CASSKHRDQPQHF. Based on the CDR3 plus reference TRBV19 and TRBJ1-5, the full variable domain is DGGITQSPKYLFRKEGQNVTLSCEQNLNHDAMYWYRQDPGQGLRLIYYSQIVNDFQKGDIAEGYSVSREKKESFPLTVTSAQKNPTAFYLCASSKHRDQPQHFGDGTRLSIL.

This chain uses TRBV28 with TRBJ2-1; 7 nucleotides line up with TRBD2. The germline CDR1 and CDR2 sequences are MDHEN and SYDVKM. With 6 bases clipped from V and 8 bases from J, the junction kept 13 bases outside the gene matches. This CDR3 is 15 amino acids long. For the CDR3, the DNA is TGTGCCAGCAGCTCCCGGGCGGGAGCCGAGGATGAGCAGTTCTTC. Its translation is CASSSRAGAEDEQFF. Combining the CDR3 with reference TRBV28 and TRBJ2-1 gives the whole variable domain DVKVTQSSRYLVKRTGEKVFLECVQDMDHENMFWYRQDPGLGLRLIYFSYDVKMKEKGDIPEGYSVSREKKERFSLILESASTNQTSMYLCASSSRAGAEDEQFFGPGTRLTVL.

The rearrangement uses TRBV11-2 and TRBJ2-7; the D gene is possibly TRBD1 (5 bases). V lost 3 bases and J 2 bases, leaving 14 bases between the germline ends. This CDR3 comprises 15 residues. Per germline, CDR1 SGHAT and CDR2 FQNNGV. The CDR3 nucleotides are TGTGCCAGCAGCTTTTCCAGGGTATTCCCCTACGAGCAGTACTTC. Residues: CASSFSRVFPYEQYF.

This chain connects TRBV7-9 to TRBJ2-7; 11 positions match TRBD1. The V and J ends lost 5 bases and 2 bases, in that order; junction bases with no gene match: 5. The CDR3 sequence is 15 residues long. Germline V lookup: CDR1 SEHNR, CDR2 FQNEAQ (reference sequence). CDR3 region: CASSDRDRGAYEQYF. The DNA for the CDR3 is TGTGCCAGCAGCGACCGGGACAGGGGGGCCTACGAGCAGTACTTC. The whole variable domain, remainder taken from reference TRBV7-9 and TRBJ2-7, is DTGVSQNPRHKITKRGQNVTFRCDPISEHNRLYWYRQTLGQGPEFLTYFQNEAQLEKSRLLSDRFSAERPKGSFSTLEIQRTEQGDSAMYLCASSDRDRGAYEQYFGPGTRLTVT.

The V and J genes are TRBV29-1 and TRBJ2-7; a possible D gene is TRBD2 (6 bases). Looked up from germline, CDR1 is SQVTM and CDR2 is ANQGSEA. The CDR3 has 13 amino acids. V lost 4 bases and J lost 5, with 15 bases in between. For the CDR3, the DNA is TGCAGCGTTGGAGGAGGGCGCAGGGACGAGCAGTACTTC. As protein: CSVGGGRRDEQYF.

The table lists this clone with a few counts. The chain combines TRBV2 with TRBJ2-5, with TRBD2 matching 8 bases. Germline V gene sequence: CDR1 SNHLY, CDR2 FYNNEI. The CDR3 spans 13 residues. V gave up 7 bases and J gave up 6 bases; unmatched junction bases: 7. The CDR3 sequence is CASTGGTSQTQYF. The CDR3, as DNA: TGTGCCAGCACCGGAGGGACTAGTCAGACCCAGTACTTC.

This clone was seen once. The chain combines TRBV2 with TRBJ1-2; TRBD1 is a possible D gene (5 bases). The CDR3 sequence is 16 residues long. Trimming pared 0 bases from V and 3 bases from J, leaving 14 bases between. The germline CDR1 and CDR2 sequences are SNHLY and FYNNEI. CDR3: CASSEAGGWEDYGYTF. For the CDR3, the DNA is TGTGCCAGCAGTGAAGCTGGGGGGTGGGAGGACTATGGCTACACCTTC.

The chain couples TRBV28 to TRBJ2-3; TRBD2 matches 8 bases. The V gene end was trimmed by 5 bases and the J gene end by 0 bases; junction bases not matched to a gene: 16. The CDR3 is made up of 19 amino acids. Germline assignment: CDR1 MDHEN and CDR2 SYDVKM. The CDR3 spells CASSPFSIAGITSTDTQYF. For the CDR3, the DNA is TGTGCCAGCAGTCCCTTTTCCATAGCGGGGATAACTAGCACAGATACGCAGTATTTT.